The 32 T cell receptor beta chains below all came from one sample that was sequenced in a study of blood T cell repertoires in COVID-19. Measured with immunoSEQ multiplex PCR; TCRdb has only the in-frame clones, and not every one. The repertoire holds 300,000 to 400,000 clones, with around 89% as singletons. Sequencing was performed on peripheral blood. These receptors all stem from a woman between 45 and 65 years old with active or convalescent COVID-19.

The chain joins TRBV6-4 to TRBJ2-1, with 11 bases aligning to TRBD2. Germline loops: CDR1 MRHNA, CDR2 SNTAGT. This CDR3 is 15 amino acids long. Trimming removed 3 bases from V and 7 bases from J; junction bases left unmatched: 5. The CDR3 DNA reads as TGTGCCAGCAGTGAGGCGGCTAGCGGGAGGAATGAGCAGTTCTTC. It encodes CASSEAASGRNEQFF.

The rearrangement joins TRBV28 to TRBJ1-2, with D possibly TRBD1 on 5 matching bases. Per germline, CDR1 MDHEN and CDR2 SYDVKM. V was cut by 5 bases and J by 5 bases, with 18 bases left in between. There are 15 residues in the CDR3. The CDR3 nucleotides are TGTGCCAGCAGTATTATAATACGGGGGGGTTATGGCTACACCTTC. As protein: CASSIIIRGGYGYTF.

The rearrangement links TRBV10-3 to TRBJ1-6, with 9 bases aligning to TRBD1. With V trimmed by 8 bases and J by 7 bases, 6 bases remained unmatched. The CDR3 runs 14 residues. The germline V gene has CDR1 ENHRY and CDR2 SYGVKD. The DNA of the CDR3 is TGTGCCATCCAAGGACAGGGGCAGAATTCACCCCTCCACTTT. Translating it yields CAIQGQGQNSPLHF.

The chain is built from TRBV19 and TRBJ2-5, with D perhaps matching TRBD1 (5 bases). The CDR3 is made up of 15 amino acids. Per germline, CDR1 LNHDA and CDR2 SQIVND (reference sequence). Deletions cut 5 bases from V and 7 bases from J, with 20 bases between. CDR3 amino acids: CASSLQFTGRGTQYF. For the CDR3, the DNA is TGTGCCAGTAGTCTTCAGTTTACAGGTCGAGGGACCCAGTACTTC.

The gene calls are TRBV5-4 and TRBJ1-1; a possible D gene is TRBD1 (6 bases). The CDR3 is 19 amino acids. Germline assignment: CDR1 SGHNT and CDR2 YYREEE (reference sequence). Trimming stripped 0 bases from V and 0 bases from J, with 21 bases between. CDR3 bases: TGTGCCAGCAGCTTGGCCCCACAGGGACCGAAACTAATGAACACTGAAGCTTTCTTT. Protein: CASSLAPQGPKLMNTEAFF.

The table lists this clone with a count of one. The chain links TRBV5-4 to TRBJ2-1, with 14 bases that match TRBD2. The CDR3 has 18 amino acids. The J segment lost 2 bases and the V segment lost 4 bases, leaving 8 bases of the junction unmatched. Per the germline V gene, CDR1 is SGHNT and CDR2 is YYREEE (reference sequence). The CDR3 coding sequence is TGTGCCAGCAGCCTCGGGACTAGCGGGGGTCATGCCTACAATGAGCAGTTCTTC. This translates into CASSLGTSGGHAYNEQFF.

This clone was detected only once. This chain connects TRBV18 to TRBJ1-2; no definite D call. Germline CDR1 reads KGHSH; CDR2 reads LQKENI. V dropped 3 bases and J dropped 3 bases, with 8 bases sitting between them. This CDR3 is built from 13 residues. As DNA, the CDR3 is TGTGCCAGCTCACCGGACTCGGACTATGGCTACACCTTC. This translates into CASSPDSDYGYTF.

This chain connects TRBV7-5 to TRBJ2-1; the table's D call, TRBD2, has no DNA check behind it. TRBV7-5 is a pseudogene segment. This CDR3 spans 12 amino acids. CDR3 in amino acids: CARSLGLANWFF. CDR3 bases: TGTGCCAGAAGCTTGGGACTAGCAAACTGGTTCTTC.

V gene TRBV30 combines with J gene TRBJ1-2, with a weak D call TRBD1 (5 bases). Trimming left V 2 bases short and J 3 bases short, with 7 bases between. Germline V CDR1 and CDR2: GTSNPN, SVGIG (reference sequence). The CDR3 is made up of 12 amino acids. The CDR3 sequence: CAWSPRDYGYTF. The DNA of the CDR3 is TGTGCCTGGAGTCCCAGGGACTATGGCTACACCTTC.

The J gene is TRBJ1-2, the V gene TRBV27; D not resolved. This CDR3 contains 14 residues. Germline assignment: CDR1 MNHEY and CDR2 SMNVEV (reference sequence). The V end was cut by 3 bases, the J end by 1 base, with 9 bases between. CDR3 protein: CASSFMHSNYGYTF. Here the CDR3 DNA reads TGTGCCAGCAGTTTTATGCACAGTAACTATGGCTACACCTTC.

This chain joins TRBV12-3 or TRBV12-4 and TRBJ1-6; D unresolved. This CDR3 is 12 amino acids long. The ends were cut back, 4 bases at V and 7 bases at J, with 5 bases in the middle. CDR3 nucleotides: TGTGCCAGCAGTTACTGGAATTCACCCCTCCACTTT. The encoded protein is CASSYWNSPLHF.

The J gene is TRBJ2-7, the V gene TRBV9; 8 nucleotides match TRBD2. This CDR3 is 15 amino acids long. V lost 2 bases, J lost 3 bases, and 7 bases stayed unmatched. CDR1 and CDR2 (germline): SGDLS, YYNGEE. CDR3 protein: CASSVLSGIDYEQYF. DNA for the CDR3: TGTGCCAGCAGCGTCCTTAGCGGGATCGACTACGAGCAGTACTTC. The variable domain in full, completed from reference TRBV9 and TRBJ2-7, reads DSGVTQTPKHLITATGQRVTLRCSPRSGDLSVYWYQQSLDQGLQFLIQYYNGEERAKGNILERFSAQQFPDLHSELNLSSLELGDSALYFCASSVLSGIDYEQYFGPGTRLTVT.

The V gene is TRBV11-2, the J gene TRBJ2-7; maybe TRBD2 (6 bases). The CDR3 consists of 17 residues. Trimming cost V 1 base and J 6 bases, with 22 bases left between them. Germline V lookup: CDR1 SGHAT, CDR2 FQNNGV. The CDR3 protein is CASSLAGSTWGVSEQYF. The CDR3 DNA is TGTGCCAGCAGCTTAGCTGGATCTACGTGGGGGGTCAGCGAGCAGTACTTC.

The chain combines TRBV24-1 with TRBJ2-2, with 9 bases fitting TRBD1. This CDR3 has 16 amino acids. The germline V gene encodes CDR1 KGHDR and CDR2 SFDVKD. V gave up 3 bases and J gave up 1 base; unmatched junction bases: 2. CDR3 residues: CATSDPGQGNTGELFF. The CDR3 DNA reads TGTGCCACCAGTGATCCGGGACAGGGGAACACCGGGGAGCTGTTTTTT.

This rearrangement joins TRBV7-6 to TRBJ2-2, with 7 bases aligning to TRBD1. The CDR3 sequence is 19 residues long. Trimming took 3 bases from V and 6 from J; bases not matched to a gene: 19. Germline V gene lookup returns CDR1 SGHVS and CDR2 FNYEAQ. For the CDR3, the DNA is TGTGCCAGCAGCTTGCCCAGGGGGAATGGTGGGAAGGATGCCGGGGAGCTGTTTTTT. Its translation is CASSLPRGNGGKDAGELFF.

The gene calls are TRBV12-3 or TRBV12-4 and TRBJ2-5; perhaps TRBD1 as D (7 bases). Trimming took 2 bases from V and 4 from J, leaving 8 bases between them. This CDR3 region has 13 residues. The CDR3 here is CASSLQGGETQYF. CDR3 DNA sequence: TGTGCCAGCAGTTTACAGGGGGGAGAGACCCAGTACTTC.

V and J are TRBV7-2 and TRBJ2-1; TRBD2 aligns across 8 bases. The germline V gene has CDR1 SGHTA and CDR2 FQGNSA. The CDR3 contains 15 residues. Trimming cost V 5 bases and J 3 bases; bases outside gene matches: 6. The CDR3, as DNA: TGTGCCAGCAGCCGGGGACTAGAACACTACAATGAGCAGTTCTTC. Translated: CASSRGLEHYNEQFF. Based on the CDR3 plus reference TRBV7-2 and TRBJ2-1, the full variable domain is GAGVSQSPSNKVTEKGKDVELRCDPISGHTALYWYRQSLGQGLEFLIYFQGNSAPDKSGLPSDRFSAERTGGSVSTLTIQRTQQEDSAVYLCASSRGLEHYNEQFFGPGTRLTVL.

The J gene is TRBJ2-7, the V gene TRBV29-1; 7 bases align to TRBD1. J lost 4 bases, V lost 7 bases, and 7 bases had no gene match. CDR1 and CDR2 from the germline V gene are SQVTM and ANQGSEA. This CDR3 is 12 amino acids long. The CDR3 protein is CSAQTGQYEQYF. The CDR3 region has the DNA TGCAGCGCTCAGACAGGGCAGTACGAGCAGTACTTC.

The CDR3 DNA reads as TGTGCCAGCAGTTTCCCCCTCGGACACCCGCTCACTGAAGCTTTCTTT. Translation gives CASSFPLGHPLTEAFF. The chain has TRBV28 and TRBJ1-1, with D possibly being TRBD1 (5 bases). Germline assignment: CDR1 MDHEN and CDR2 SYDVKM. The germline V and J ends were trimmed by 3 bases and 4 bases, with 18 bases remaining between them. CDR3 length: 16 residues.

CDR3 protein: CASSFYDNSYNEQFF. The CDR3 DNA follows: TGTGCCAGCAGTTTTTATGACAACTCTTACAATGAGCAGTTCTTC. The rearrangement joins TRBV27 to TRBJ2-1; the D is unclear. In germline, CDR1 is MNHEY, CDR2 SMNVEV (reference sequence). Trimming took off 3 bases at V and 4 bases at J, with 13 bases between the two ends. The CDR3 length is 15 residues.

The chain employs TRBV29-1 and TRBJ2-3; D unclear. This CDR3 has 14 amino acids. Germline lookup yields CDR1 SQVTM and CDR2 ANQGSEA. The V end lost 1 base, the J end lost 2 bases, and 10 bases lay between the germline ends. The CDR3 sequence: CSVEAGQPTDTQYF. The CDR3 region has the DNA TGCAGCGTTGAAGCGGGTCAGCCCACAGATACGCAGTATTTT.

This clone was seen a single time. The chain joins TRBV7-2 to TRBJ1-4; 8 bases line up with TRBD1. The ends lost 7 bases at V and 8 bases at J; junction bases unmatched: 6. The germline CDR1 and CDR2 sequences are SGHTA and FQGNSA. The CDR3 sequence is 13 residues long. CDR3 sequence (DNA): TGTGCCAGCAAGACAGGGGACTACGAAAAACTGTTTTTT. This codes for CASKTGDYEKLFF.

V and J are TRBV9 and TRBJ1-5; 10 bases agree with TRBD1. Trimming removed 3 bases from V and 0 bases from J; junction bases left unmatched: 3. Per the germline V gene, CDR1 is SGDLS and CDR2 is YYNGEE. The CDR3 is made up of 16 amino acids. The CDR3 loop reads CASSEGTGDSNQPQHF. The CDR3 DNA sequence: TGTGCCAGCAGCGAGGGGACAGGGGATAGCAATCAGCCCCAGCATTTT.

The CDR3 spells CAWSLTGGREKLFF. Here the CDR3 DNA reads TGTGCCTGGAGTCTTACAGGGGGGCGTGAAAAACTGTTTTTT. The V gene is TRBV30, the J gene TRBJ1-4; 8 bases match TRBD1. V was clipped by 2 bases and J by 7 bases; unmatched bases: 6. Germline V gene data show CDR1 as GTSNPN and CDR2 as SVGIG (reference sequence). The CDR3 loop spans 14 amino acids.

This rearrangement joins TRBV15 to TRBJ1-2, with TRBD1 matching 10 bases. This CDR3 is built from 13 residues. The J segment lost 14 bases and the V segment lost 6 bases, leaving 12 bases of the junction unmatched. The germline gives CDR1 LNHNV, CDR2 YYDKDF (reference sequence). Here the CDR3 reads CATRPTGGSTYTF. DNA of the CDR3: TGTGCCACCAGACCGACAGGGGGCTCTACGTATACCTTC. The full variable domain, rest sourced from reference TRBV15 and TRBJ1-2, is DAMVIQNPRYQVTQFGKPVTLSCSQTLNHNVMYWYQQKSSQAPKLLFHYYDKDFNNEADTPDNFQSRRPNTSFCFLDIRSPGLGDTAMYLCATRPTGGSTYTFGSGTRLTVV.

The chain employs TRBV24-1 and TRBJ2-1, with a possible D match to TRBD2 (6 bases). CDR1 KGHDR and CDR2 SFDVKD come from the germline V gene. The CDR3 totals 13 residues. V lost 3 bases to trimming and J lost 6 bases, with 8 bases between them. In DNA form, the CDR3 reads TGTGCCACCAGTGATCGGCGGGGCAATGAGCAGTTCTTC. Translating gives CATSDRRGNEQFF.

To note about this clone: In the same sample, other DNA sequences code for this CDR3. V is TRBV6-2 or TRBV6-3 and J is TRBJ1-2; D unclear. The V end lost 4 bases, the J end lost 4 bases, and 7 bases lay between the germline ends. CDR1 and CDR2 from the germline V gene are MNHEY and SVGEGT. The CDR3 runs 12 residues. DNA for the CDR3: TGTGCCAGCAGTTTAGGACTCTATGGCTACACCTTC. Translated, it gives CASSLGLYGYTF.

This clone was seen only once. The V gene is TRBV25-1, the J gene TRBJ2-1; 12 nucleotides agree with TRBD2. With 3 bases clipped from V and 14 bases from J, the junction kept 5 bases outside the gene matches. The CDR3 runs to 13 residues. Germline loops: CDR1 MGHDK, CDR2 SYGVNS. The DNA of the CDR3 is TGTGCCAGCAGTGAGCCTAGCGGGGGGGTTAAGTTCTTC. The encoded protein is CASSEPSGGVKFF.

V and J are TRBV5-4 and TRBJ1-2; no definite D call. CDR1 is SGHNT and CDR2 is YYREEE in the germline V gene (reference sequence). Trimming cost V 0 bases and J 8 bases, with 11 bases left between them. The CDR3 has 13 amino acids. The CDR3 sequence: CASSLDQRGGYTF. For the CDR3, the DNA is TGTGCCAGCAGCTTGGATCAAAGAGGGGGCTACACCTTC.

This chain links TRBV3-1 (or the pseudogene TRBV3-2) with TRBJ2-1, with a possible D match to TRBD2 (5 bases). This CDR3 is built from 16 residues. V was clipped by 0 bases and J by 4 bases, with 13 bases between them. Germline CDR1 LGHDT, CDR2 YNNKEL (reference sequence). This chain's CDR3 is CASSQDLLESYNEQFF. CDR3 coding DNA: TGTGCCAGCAGCCAAGATCTACTAGAATCTTACAATGAGCAGTTCTTC.

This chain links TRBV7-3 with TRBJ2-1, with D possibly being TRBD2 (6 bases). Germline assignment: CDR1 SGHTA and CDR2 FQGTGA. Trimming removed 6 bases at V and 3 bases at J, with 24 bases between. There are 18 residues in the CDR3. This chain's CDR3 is CASRITGSGGSSYNEQFF. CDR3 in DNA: TGTGCCAGCAGAATCACGGGTTCCGGGGGATCGAGCTACAATGAGCAGTTCTTC. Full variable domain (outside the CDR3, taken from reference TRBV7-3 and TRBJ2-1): GAGVSQTPSNKVTEKGKYVELRCDPISGHTALYWYRQSLGQGPEFLIYFQGTGAADDSGLPNDRFFAVRPEGSVSTLKIQRTERGDSAVYLCASRITGSGGSSYNEQFFGPGTRLTVL.

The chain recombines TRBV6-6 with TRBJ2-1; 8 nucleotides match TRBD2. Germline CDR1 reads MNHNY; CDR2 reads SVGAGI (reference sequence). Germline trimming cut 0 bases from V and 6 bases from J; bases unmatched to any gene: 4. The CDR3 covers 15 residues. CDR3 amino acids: CASSYSSGGINEQFF. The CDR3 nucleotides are TGTGCCAGCAGTTACTCGTCGGGAGGGATCAATGAGCAGTTCTTC.